What follows describes a single T cell receptor (beta chain). Its cognate antigen is unknown. These data originate in a study of OX40 agonist ivuxolimab in advanced cancers. Overall study context: Two cutaneous melanoma patients and one hepatocellular carcinoma patient, three in all, had partial responses.

This table comes from immunoSEQ multiplex PCR, and its TCRdb copy is limited to in-frame clones, with some not included. The table has about 95,000 clones, 89% seen once. Germline values: CDR1 MDHEN, CDR2 SYDVKM. The CDR3 runs to 16 residues. V lost 4 bases to trimming and J lost 0 bases; unmatched junction nucleotides: 3. Study-wide points: Average numbers of expanded clones were greater in CD8+ T cells than in CD4+.

The source of this sequence is an adult with an advanced solid tumor such as melanoma, head and neck, liver or kidney cancer. Sequences were derived from CD4+ or CD8+ T cells sorted from blood, sampled in a trial of the OX40 agonist ivuxolimab. This sequence joins TRBV28 and TRBJ2-2, with 9 bases lining up with TRBD1. The CDR3 DNA follows: TGTGCCAGCAGTTCCAGACAGGGGGCGAACACCGGGGAGCTGTTTTTT. Amino acid sequence: CASSSRQGANTGELFF. Full variable domain (outside the CDR3, taken from reference TRBV28 and TRBJ2-2): DVKVTQSSRYLVKRTGEKVFLECVQDMDHENMFWYRQDPGLGLRLIYFSYDVKMKEKGDIPEGYSVSREKKERFSLILESASTNQTSMYLCASSSRQGANTGELFFGEGSRLTVL.